A single sample is the source of the 21 T cell receptor beta chains below, sequenced in a study of OX40 agonist ivuxolimab in advanced cancers. TCRdb's table, derived via immunoSEQ multiplex PCR, lists solely in-frame clones and lacks some. The sample holds approximately 50,000 clones, about 80% seen once. Specimen: CD4+ or CD8+ T cells sorted from blood, collected in a trial of the OX40 agonist ivuxolimab. The receptors were sampled from an adult with an advanced solid tumor such as melanoma, head and neck, liver or kidney cancer.

The chain is built from TRBV5-4 and TRBJ2-7; D possibly corresponds to TRBD2 (5 bases). The length of the CDR3 is 13 residues. The ends were cut back, 0 bases at V and 5 bases at J, with 9 bases in the middle. Per germline, CDR1 SGHNT and CDR2 YYREEE (reference sequence). CDR3 residues: CASSLVGSHEQYF. DNA of the CDR3: TGTGCCAGCAGCTTGGTTGGGAGCCACGAGCAGTACTTC.

The chain has TRBV11-2 and TRBJ2-7, with 10 bases aligning to TRBD1. With the DNA end fitting TRBJ2-5 better, the J assignment may be wrong. The CDR3 runs to 15 residues. CDR1 SGHAT and CDR2 FQNNGV come from the germline V gene. The CDR3 DNA reads as TGTGCCAGCAGCCGCAGACAGGGGGCCTGGGAGACCCAGTACTTC. It is translated as CASSRRQGAWETQYF.

V usage is TRBV9 and J usage is TRBJ2-5; TRBD1 aligns across 7 bases. The germline CDR1 and CDR2 sequences are SGDLS and YYNGEE. V was pared by 0 bases and J by 5 bases, with 4 bases of the junction left unmatched. This CDR3 has 14 amino acids. The CDR3 DNA follows: TGTGCCAGCAGCGTAGAGGCCAGGGGGGAGACCCAGTACTTC. Translated: CASSVEARGETQYF.

The chain carries TRBV5-4 and TRBJ2-5, with a tentative D call TRBD1 (6 bases). V shed 4 bases and J shed 4 bases, with 14 bases lying between them. The germline CDR1 and CDR2 sequences are SGHNT and YYREEE (reference sequence). The CDR3 is made up of 14 amino acids. The CDR3 spells CASSPRTGLETQYF. DNA for the CDR3: TGTGCCAGCAGCCCTCGCACAGGGCTAGAGACCCAGTACTTC.

V and J are TRBV10-3 and TRBJ1-6; 7 bases fit TRBD1. V was pared by 7 bases and J by 5 bases, with 2 bases of the junction left unmatched. Germline V CDR1 and CDR2: ENHRY, SYGVKD. There are 13 residues in the CDR3. CDR3 bases: TGTGCCATCAAGGGGACAGATAATTCACCCCTCCACTTT. Its protein product is CAIKGTDNSPLHF.

The chain carries TRBV11-2 and TRBJ2-5; D is ambiguous. Trimming cost V 5 bases and J 5 bases, with 12 bases left between them. Germline CDR1 and CDR2: SGHAT and FQNNGV. The CDR3 has 13 residues. The CDR3 loop reads CASSLQRLETQYF. The CDR3, as DNA: TGTGCCAGCAGCCTACAAAGGCTGGAGACCCAGTACTTC.

This clone was counted a few times. This chain joins TRBV6-6 and TRBJ1-2; TRBD1 aligns across 8 bases. Trimming at V came to 8 bases and at J to 4 bases, leaving 9 bases not matched to a gene. CDR1 and CDR2 from the germline V gene are MNHNY and SVGAGI (reference sequence). The CDR3 covers 14 residues. For the CDR3, the DNA is TGTGCCAGCGGGCCGGGACAGGCGGGCTATGGCTACACCTTC. Translating it yields CASGPGQAGYGYTF.

The chain is built from TRBV30 and TRBJ1-1; 7 positions agree with TRBD1. The CDR3 is made up of 13 amino acids. Germline CDR1 is GTSNPN and CDR2 is SVGIG (reference sequence). V dropped 0 bases and J dropped 8; count of bases not matched to a gene: 6. The CDR3 reads CAWSVRTGAEAFF. The CDR3 coding sequence is TGTGCCTGGAGTGTACGGACAGGCGCCGAAGCTTTCTTT.

V usage is TRBV7-2 and J usage is TRBJ2-1; 8 bases map to TRBD1. Germline lookup yields CDR1 SGHTA and CDR2 FQGNSA. CDR3 length: 14 residues. The trim removed 2 bases at V and 9 bases at J, leaving 6 bases unmatched. The DNA of the CDR3 is TGTGCCAGCAGCTTAAGGACAGGGTCAGTTGAGCAGTTCTTC. This translates into CASSLRTGSVEQFF.

This chain joins TRBV5-5 and TRBJ1-1; possible D gene TRBD1, 5 bases. This CDR3 is 14 amino acids long. CDR1 SGHKS and CDR2 YYEKEE come from the germline V gene (reference sequence). Deletions cut 4 bases from V and 2 bases from J, with 12 bases between. The CDR3 here is CASSENRYNTEAFF. The CDR3 region has the DNA TGTGCCAGCAGCGAGAACAGGTATAACACTGAAGCTTTCTTT. Drawing the rest from reference TRBV5-5 and TRBJ1-1, the complete variable domain is DAGVTQSPTHLIKTRGQQVTLRCSPISGHKSVSWYQQVLGQGPQFIFQYYEKEERGRGNFPDRFSARQFPNYSSELNVNALLLGDSALYLCASSENRYNTEAFFGQGTRLTVV.

The chain links TRBV9 to TRBJ1-2; TRBD1 matches 7 bases. CDR3 length equals 14 residues. After removal of 4 bases from V and 6 bases from J, the junction contained 9 bases not matched to a gene. Germline CDR1 SGDLS, CDR2 YYNGEE. Here the CDR3 reads CASSPDRVQDGYTF. CDR3 nucleotides: TGTGCCAGCAGCCCAGACAGGGTTCAGGATGGCTACACCTTC. The whole variable domain, filled in from reference TRBV9 and TRBJ1-2, reads DSGVTQTPKHLITATGQRVTLRCSPRSGDLSVYWYQQSLDQGLQFLIQYYNGEERAKGNILERFSAQQFPDLHSELNLSSLELGDSALYFCASSPDRVQDGYTFGSGTRLTVV.

The V gene is TRBV7-3, the J gene TRBJ2-5; 9 nucleotides match TRBD1. The germline V gene has CDR1 SGHTA and CDR2 FQGTGA. Unmatched junction bases numbered 5, after V lost 4 bases and J lost 5 bases. CDR3 length: 14 residues. CDR3 DNA sequence: TGTGCCAGCAGCTACACGGGACAGGGTGAGACCCAGTACTTC. Its protein product is CASSYTGQGETQYF.

The chain recombines TRBV28 with TRBJ1-2, with a weak D call TRBD1 (5 bases). V lost 7 bases to trimming and J lost 4 bases, with 22 bases between them. Germline V lookup: CDR1 MDHEN, CDR2 SYDVKM. The CDR3 spans 16 residues. The CDR3, as DNA: TGTGCCAGCAAGTTGCGGGGGGAAGTACTAACCTATGGCTACACCTTC. This codes for CASKLRGEVLTYGYTF.

The chain joins TRBV4-2 to TRBJ1-2, with a possible D match to TRBD1 (5 bases). The V gene's germline CDR1 is LGHNA and CDR2 YNFKEQ. The CDR3 contains 12 residues. Trimming took 7 bases from V and 8 from J, leaving 14 bases between them. The CDR3 DNA reads TGTGCCAGCACCGGGGGTCGATGGGGCTACACCTTC. This gives the protein CASTGGRWGYTF.

The rearrangement joins TRBV6-5 to TRBJ1-4; D unclear. Germline CDR1 reads MNHEY; CDR2 reads SVGAGI. This CDR3 spans 15 amino acids. V was shortened by 0 bases and J by 7 bases, with 12 bases between the two germline ends. The CDR3: CASSYSNPETEKLFF. Here the CDR3 DNA reads TGTGCCAGCAGTTACTCGAATCCCGAGACTGAAAAACTGTTTTTT.

This chain uses TRBV18 with TRBJ1-4; perhaps TRBD1 as D (5 bases). Trimming pared 3 bases from V and 5 bases from J, leaving 10 bases between. The germline gives CDR1 KGHSH, CDR2 LQKENI. The CDR3 is 14 residues long. In nucleotides, the CDR3 is TGTGCCAGCTCACCTTCACAGGCGAATGAAAAACTGTTTTTT. Translated, it gives CASSPSQANEKLFF.

In DNA form, the CDR3 reads TGTGCTAGTGGTTTTCTTGGACAGGGGGCTATTAATTCACCCCTCCACTTT. This translates into CASGFLGQGAINSPLHF. The V gene is TRBV12-5, the J gene TRBJ1-6; 11 nucleotides align to TRBD1. Losses at the gene ends were 3 bases for V and 6 bases for J; bases not matched to a gene: 7. CDR1 is LGHNT, CDR2 FRNRAP, per germline. The CDR3 has 17 amino acids.

The table lists this clone with a count of one. The V and J genes are TRBV11-2 and TRBJ2-1, with D possibly TRBD1 on 5 matching bases. This CDR3 contains 13 residues. The ends were cut back, 1 base at V and 9 bases at J, with 10 bases in the middle. Germline values: CDR1 SGHAT, CDR2 FQNNGV. CDR3 sequence reads: CASSLVAQGEQFF. The CDR3, as DNA: TGTGCCAGCAGCTTAGTCGCCCAGGGTGAGCAGTTCTTC. The variable domain in full, with the rest retrieved from reference TRBV11-2 and TRBJ2-1, is EAGVAQSPRYKIIEKRQSVAFWCNPISGHATLYWYQQILGQGPKLLIQFQNNGVVDDSQLPKDRFSAERLKGVDSTLKIQPAKLEDSAVYLCASSLVAQGEQFFGPGTRLTVL.

The chain recombines TRBV10-3 with TRBJ2-1; 14 bases are a match to TRBD2. Germline CDR1 and CDR2: ENHRY and SYGVKD. Losses at the gene ends were 0 bases for V and 7 bases for J; bases not matched to a gene: 2. The CDR3 loop spans 16 amino acids. CDR3 nucleotide sequence: TGTGCCATCAGTGAGTCGACTAGCGGGAGGGGAAATGAGCAGTTCTTC. This encodes CAISESTSGRGNEQFF.

V usage is TRBV19 and J usage is TRBJ2-3, with 10 bases that match TRBD2. V lost 4 bases and J lost 4; bases outside the gene matches: 5. The germline CDR1 and CDR2 sequences are LNHDA and SQIVND (reference sequence). The CDR3 spans 15 residues. CDR3 bases: TGTGCCAGTAGTACACTAGCGGGACGTCCAGATACGCAGTATTTT. This translates into CASSTLAGRPDTQYF.

In its sample, this clone was seen a few times. CDR3 in amino acids: CASTNRDPNEKLFF. CDR3 sequence (DNA): TGTGCCAGTACCAACAGGGACCCTAATGAAAAACTGTTTTTT. V gene TRBV19 combines with J gene TRBJ1-4, with D perhaps matching TRBD1 (6 bases). The V end was cut by 7 bases, the J end by 3 bases, with 12 bases between. CDR1 and CDR2 (germline): LNHDA, SQIVND (reference sequence). The CDR3 totals 14 residues.